The 19 T cell receptor beta chains presented below share a single source sample, sequenced in a study of OX40 agonist ivuxolimab in advanced cancers. Libraries were prepared by immunoSEQ multiplex PCR; TCRdb keeps only in-frame clonotypes and omits some of them. The sample lists roughly 32,000 clones; roughly 84% were seen once. This specimen consisted of CD4+ or CD8+ T cells sorted from blood, obtained in a trial of the OX40 agonist ivuxolimab. All receptors derive from an adult with an advanced solid tumor such as melanoma, head and neck, liver or kidney cancer.

The genes are TRBV15 and TRBJ1-5, with 9 bases fitting TRBD1. CDR3 length equals 15 residues. The germline V gene has CDR1 LNHNV and CDR2 YYDKDF (reference sequence). V trimming: 8 bases; J trimming: 4 bases; junction bases outside the gene matches: 9. The CDR3 coding sequence is TGTGCCACCGGCTTAGACAGGGGGGCAAATCAGCCCCAGCATTTT. Its translation: CATGLDRGANQPQHF. Filled out from reference TRBV15 and TRBJ1-5, the complete variable domain reads DAMVIQNPRYQVTQFGKPVTLSCSQTLNHNVMYWYQQKSSQAPKLLFHYYDKDFNNEADTPDNFQSRRPNTSFCFLDIRSPGLGDTAMYLCATGLDRGANQPQHFGDGTRLSIL.

The chain employs TRBV7-9 and TRBJ2-1, with D perhaps matching TRBD2 (7 bases). V lost 2 bases to trimming and J lost 6 bases, with 17 bases between them. This CDR3 is 16 amino acids long. The germline V gene has CDR1 SEHNR and CDR2 FQNEAQ (reference sequence). The CDR3 here is CASSLSFQGRVNEQFF. CDR3 sequence (DNA): TGTGCCAGCAGCTTATCGTTCCAGGGGAGGGTCAATGAGCAGTTCTTC.

The J gene is TRBJ2-7, the V gene TRBV19, with 7 positions matching TRBD1. Germline V lookup: CDR1 LNHDA, CDR2 SQIVND (reference sequence). J lost 2 bases, V lost 6 bases, and 7 bases had no gene match. The CDR3 length is 14 residues. The CDR3 reads CASSPRQGPYEQYF. Here the CDR3 DNA reads TGTGCCAGTAGCCCGAGACAGGGCCCCTACGAGCAGTACTTC.

The gene calls are TRBV6-4 and TRBJ2-2; 7 bases fit TRBD1. This CDR3 spans 15 amino acids. Germline trimming cut 5 bases from V and 4 bases from J; bases unmatched to any gene: 7. Germline V gives CDR1 MRHNA, CDR2 SNTAGT. As DNA, the CDR3 is TGTGCCAGCAGTCCGCTGACAGGGATCACCGGGGAGCTGTTTTTT. This translates into CASSPLTGITGELFF.

V gene TRBV11-2 combines with J gene TRBJ1-3; D ambiguous. Trimming shortened V by 1 base and J by 0 bases, and 7 bases separated the two germline ends. The CDR3 contains 15 residues. Per germline, CDR1 SGHAT and CDR2 FQNNGV. The CDR3 here is CASSLGAGSGNTIYF. The CDR3 DNA is TGTGCCAGCAGCTTAGGGGCCGGCTCTGGAAACACCATATATTTT.

The rearrangement uses TRBV7-8 and TRBJ2-4, with TRBD2 as a possible D gene (6 bases). The CDR3 covers 14 residues. Trimming left V 1 base short and J 6 bases short, with 10 bases between. In germline, CDR1 is SGHVS, CDR2 FQNEAQ. The CDR3 coding sequence is TGTGCCAGCAGCTTAGAAGGGCGGGGAAACATTCAGTACTTC. It translates to CASSLEGRGNIQYF.

The rearrangement joins TRBV27 to TRBJ2-7, with 7 bases matching TRBD1. Losses at the gene ends were 5 bases for V and 2 bases for J; bases not matched to a gene: 3. Germline V gene sequence: CDR1 MNHEY, CDR2 SMNVEV (reference sequence). This CDR3 has 13 amino acids. CDR3 coding DNA: TGTGCCAGCAGTCACGGACAGGCCTACGAGCAGTACTTC. It codes for CASSHGQAYEQYF.

This sequence joins TRBV28 and TRBJ2-3; possible D gene TRBD2, 6 bases. Germline CDR1 MDHEN, CDR2 SYDVKM. Trimming cost V 3 bases and J 3 bases, with 13 bases left between them. CDR3 length: 15 amino acids. The CDR3 reads CASSFPGLHTDTQYF. In nucleotides, the CDR3 is TGTGCCAGCAGTTTCCCGGGACTCCATACAGATACGCAGTATTTT.

In this sample, this clone turned up once. The rearrangement joins TRBV27 to TRBJ1-5, with D possibly being TRBD1 (6 bases). V lost 8 bases and J 6 bases, leaving 14 bases between the germline ends. The V gene's germline CDR1 is MNHEY and CDR2 SMNVEV (reference sequence). This CDR3 has 13 amino acids. In nucleotides, the CDR3 is TGTGCCAGCGCCGGGGGGGCCAGTCAGCCCCAGCATTTT. It is translated as CASAGGASQPQHF.

The chain recombines TRBV19 with TRBJ1-2; D uncertain. The germline gives CDR1 LNHDA, CDR2 SQIVND (reference sequence). The CDR3 covers 14 residues. V was cut by 1 base and J by 9 bases, with 15 bases left in between. CDR3: CASSIGKGHSRYTF. The CDR3 bases are TGTGCCAGTAGTATAGGGAAGGGTCACTCGCGCTACACCTTC.

The V gene is TRBV18, the J gene TRBJ1-1; a possible D gene is TRBD1 (6 bases). The CDR3 contains 14 residues. V was pared by 1 base and J by 4 bases, with 10 bases between. The germline gives CDR1 KGHSH, CDR2 LQKENI. In DNA form, the CDR3 reads TGTGCCAGCTCACCACAAGGACAGACCACTGAAGCTTTCTTT. Translation gives CASSPQGQTTEAFF.

This clone came up once. J is TRBJ1-1 and V is TRBV7-9; D may be TRBD1 (5 bases). V was cut by 1 base and J by 5 bases, with 11 bases left in between. The CDR3 extends over 14 amino acids. CDR1 and CDR2 from the germline V gene are SEHNR and FQNEAQ (reference sequence). The CDR3 sequence: CASSLVQGGTEAFF. The CDR3 nucleotides read TGTGCCAGCAGCTTAGTCCAGGGCGGGACTGAAGCTTTCTTT.

The chain links TRBV11-1 to TRBJ2-2; 10 positions agree with TRBD2. Germline loops: CDR1 SGHAT, CDR2 FQDESV (reference sequence). There are 16 residues in the CDR3. The V gene end was trimmed by 1 base and the J gene end by 3 bases; junction bases not matched to a gene: 2. CDR3 in amino acids: CASSLGLAGDTGELFF. The CDR3 nucleotides are TGTGCCAGCAGCTTAGGCCTAGCGGGAGACACCGGGGAGCTGTTTTTT.

The chain combines TRBV30 with TRBJ2-2; TRBD2 matches 11 bases. The V gene's germline CDR1 is GTSNPN and CDR2 SVGIG (reference sequence). Trimming removed 0 bases from V and 4 bases from J; junction bases left unmatched: 1. The CDR3 spans 15 residues. This CDR3 is CAWSVTSGGTGELFF. CDR3 nucleotides: TGTGCCTGGAGTGTAACTAGCGGGGGCACCGGGGAGCTGTTTTTT.

This clone is labeled medium-sized. This chain uses TRBV4-1 with TRBJ1-5; D is unresolved. The CDR3 is 16 residues long. The V gene's germline CDR1 is MGHRA and CDR2 YSYEKL. Trimming shortened V by 0 bases and J by 4 bases, and 13 bases separated the two germline ends. The DNA for the CDR3 is TGCGCCAGCAGCCAAGAGGCGGGGTCGGCTAATCAGCCCCAGCATTTT. It codes for CASSQEAGSANQPQHF.

The V gene is TRBV7-9, the J gene TRBJ2-1, with D perhaps being TRBD1 or TRBD2 (7 bases each). Germline V gene data show CDR1 as SEHNR and CDR2 as FQNEAQ (reference sequence). CDR3 length: 15 residues. The V gene lost 7 bases and the J gene lost 4 bases, with 17 bases spanning the gap. The CDR3 region has the DNA TGTGCCAGCACCCTCAGACAGGGAGGGTACAATGAGCAGTTCTTC. It encodes CASTLRQGGYNEQFF.

This clone appeared a single time. The chain couples TRBV27 to TRBJ2-7; perhaps D is TRBD1 or TRBD2 (5 bases each). Germline CDR1 reads MNHEY; CDR2 reads SMNVEV (reference sequence). The CDR3 sequence is 14 residues long. Trimming removed 4 bases at V and 4 bases at J, with 14 bases between. Here the CDR3 reads CASSYRGRNYEQYF. The CDR3, as DNA: TGTGCCAGCAGTTACCGGGGCCGGAATTACGAGCAGTACTTC.

This clone was picked up a small number of times. V and J are TRBV5-6 and TRBJ2-7; no clear D gene. The CDR3 is 13 residues long. Germline loops: CDR1 SGHDT, CDR2 YYEEEE. V was trimmed by 2 bases and J by 2 bases, leaving 8 bases between them. In DNA, the CDR3 is TGTGCCAGCAGCTTTTCTACTCCCTACGAGCAGTACTTC. Its translation: CASSFSTPYEQYF.

The sample holds a few counts of this clone. V and J are TRBV29-1 and TRBJ1-1; TRBD1 agrees at 8 bases. The germline V gene has CDR1 SQVTM and CDR2 ANQGSEA. The length of the CDR3 is 13 residues. The ends lost 8 bases at V and 0 bases at J; junction bases unmatched: 5. The CDR3: CSTRTGMNTEAFF. The CDR3 nucleotides are TGCAGCACCAGGACAGGGATGAACACTGAAGCTTTCTTT. The full variable domain, its missing parts supplied by reference TRBV29-1 and TRBJ1-1, is SAVISQKPSRDICQRGTSLTIQCQVDSQVTMMFWYRQQPGQSLTLIATANQGSEATYESGFVIDKFPISRPNLTFSTLTVSNMSPEDSSIYLCSTRTGMNTEAFFGQGTRLTVV.